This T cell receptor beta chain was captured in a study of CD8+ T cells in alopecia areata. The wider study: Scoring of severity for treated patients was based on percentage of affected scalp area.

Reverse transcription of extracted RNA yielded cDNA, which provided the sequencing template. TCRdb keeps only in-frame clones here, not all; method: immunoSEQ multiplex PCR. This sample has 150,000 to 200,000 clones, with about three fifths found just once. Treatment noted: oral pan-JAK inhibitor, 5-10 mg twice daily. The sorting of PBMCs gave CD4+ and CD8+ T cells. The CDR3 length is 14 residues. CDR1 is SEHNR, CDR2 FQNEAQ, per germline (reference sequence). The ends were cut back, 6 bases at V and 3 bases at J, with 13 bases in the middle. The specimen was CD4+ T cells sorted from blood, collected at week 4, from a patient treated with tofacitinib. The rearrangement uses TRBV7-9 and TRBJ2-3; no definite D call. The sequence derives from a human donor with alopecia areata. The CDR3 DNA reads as TGTGCCAGCAGTCCCGCCAGCGCTACAGATACGCAGTATTTT. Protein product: CASSPASATDTQYF.